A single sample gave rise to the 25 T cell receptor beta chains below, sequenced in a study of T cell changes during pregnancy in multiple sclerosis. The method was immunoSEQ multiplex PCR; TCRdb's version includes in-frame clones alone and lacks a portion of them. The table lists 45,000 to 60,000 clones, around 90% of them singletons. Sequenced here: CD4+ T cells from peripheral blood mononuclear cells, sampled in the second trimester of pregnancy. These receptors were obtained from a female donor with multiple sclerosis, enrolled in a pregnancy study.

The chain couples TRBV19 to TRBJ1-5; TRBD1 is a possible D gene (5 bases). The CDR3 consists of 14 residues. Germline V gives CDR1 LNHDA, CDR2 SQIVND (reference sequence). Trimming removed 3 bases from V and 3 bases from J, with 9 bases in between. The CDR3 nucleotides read TGTGCCAGTAGTATTAGACAGCACAATCAGCCCCAGCATTTT. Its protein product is CASSIRQHNQPQHF.

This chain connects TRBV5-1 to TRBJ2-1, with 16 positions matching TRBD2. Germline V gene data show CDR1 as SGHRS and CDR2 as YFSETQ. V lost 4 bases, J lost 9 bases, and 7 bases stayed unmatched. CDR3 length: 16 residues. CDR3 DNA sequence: TGCGCCAGCAGCCCGGGACTAGCGGGGGGGGAGGTTGAGCAGTTCTTC. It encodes CASSPGLAGGEVEQFF.

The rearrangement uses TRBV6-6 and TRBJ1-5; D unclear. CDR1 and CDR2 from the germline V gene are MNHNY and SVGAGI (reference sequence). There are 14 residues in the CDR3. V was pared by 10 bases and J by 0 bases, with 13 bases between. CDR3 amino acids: CATKAQNSNQPQHF. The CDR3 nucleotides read TGTGCCACCAAGGCACAGAATAGCAATCAGCCCCAGCATTTT.

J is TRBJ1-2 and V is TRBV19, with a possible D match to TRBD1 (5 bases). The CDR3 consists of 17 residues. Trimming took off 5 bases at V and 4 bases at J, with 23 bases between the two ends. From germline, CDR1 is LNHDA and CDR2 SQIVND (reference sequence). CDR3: CASSSPGTAAWVYGYTF. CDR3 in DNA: TGTGCCAGTAGTTCCCCCGGGACTGCGGCTTGGGTCTATGGCTACACCTTC.

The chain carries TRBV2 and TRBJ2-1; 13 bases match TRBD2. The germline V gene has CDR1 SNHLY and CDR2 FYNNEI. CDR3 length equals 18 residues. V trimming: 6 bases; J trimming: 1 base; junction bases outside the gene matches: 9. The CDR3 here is CASSGLAGASSSYNEQFF. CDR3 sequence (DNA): TGTGCCAGCAGCGGACTAGCGGGAGCGAGTAGTTCCTACAATGAGCAGTTCTTC. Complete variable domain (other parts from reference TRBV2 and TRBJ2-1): EPEVTQTPSHQVTQMGQEVILRCVPISNHLYFYWYRQILGQKVEFLVSFYNNEISEKSEIFDDQFSVERPDGSNFTLKIRSTKLEDSAMYFCASSGLAGASSSYNEQFFGPGTRLTVL.

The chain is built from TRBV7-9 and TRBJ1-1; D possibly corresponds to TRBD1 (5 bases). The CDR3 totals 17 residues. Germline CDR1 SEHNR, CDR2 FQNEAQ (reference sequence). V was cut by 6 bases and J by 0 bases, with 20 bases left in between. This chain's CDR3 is CASSSTPNSGMNTEAFF. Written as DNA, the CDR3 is TGTGCCAGCAGTTCCACCCCGAATTCAGGGATGAACACTGAAGCTTTCTTT.

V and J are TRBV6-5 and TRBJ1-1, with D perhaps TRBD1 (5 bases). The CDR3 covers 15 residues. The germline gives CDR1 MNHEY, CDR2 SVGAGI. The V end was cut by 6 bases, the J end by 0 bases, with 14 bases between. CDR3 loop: CASSATDRLNTEAFF. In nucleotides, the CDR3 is TGTGCCAGCAGCGCGACCGACAGATTGAACACTGAAGCTTTCTTT.

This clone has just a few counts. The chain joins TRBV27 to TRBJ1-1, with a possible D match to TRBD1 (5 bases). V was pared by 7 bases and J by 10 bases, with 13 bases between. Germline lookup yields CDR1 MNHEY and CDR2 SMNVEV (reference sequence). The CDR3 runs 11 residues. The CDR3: CASTSGQGAFF. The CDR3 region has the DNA TGTGCCAGCACCTCAGGGCAGGGAGCTTTCTTT.

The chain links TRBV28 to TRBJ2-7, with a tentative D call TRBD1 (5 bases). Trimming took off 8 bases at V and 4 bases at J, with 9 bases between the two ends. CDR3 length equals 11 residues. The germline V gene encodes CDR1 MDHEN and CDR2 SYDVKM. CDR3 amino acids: CASQGRYEQYF. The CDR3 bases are TGTGCCAGCCAGGGAAGATACGAGCAGTACTTC.

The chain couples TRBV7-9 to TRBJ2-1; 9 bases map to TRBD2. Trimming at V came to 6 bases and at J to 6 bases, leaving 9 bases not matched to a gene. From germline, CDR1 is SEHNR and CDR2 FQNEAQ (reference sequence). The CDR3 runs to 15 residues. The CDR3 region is CASSEIAGVANEQFF. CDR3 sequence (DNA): TGTGCCAGCAGTGAGATAGCGGGGGTCGCCAATGAGCAGTTCTTC.

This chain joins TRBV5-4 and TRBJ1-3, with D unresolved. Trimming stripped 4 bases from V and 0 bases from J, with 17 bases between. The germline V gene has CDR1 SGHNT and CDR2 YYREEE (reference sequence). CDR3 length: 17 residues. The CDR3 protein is CASSTESPLVSGNTIYF. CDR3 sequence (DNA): TGTGCCAGCAGCACCGAGTCCCCACTAGTCTCTGGAAACACCATATATTTT.

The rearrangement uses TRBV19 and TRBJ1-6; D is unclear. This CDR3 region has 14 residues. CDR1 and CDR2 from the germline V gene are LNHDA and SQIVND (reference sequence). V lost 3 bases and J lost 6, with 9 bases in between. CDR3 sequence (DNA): TGTGCCAGTAGTATCCAGGCTACTAATTCACCCCTCCACTTT. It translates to CASSIQATNSPLHF.

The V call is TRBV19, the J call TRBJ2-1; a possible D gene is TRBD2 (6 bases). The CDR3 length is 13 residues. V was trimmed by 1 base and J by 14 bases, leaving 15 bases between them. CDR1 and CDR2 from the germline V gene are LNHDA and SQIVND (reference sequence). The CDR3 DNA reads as TGTGCCAGTAGTATAGGGCGGGGTAGGTACGAGTTCTTC. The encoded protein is CASSIGRGRYEFF. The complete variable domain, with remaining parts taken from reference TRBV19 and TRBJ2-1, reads DGGITQSPKYLFRKEGQNVTLSCEQNLNHDAMYWYRQDPGQGLRLIYYSQIVNDFQKGDIAEGYSVSREKKESFPLTVTSAQKNPTAFYLCASSIGRGRYEFFGPGTRLTVL.

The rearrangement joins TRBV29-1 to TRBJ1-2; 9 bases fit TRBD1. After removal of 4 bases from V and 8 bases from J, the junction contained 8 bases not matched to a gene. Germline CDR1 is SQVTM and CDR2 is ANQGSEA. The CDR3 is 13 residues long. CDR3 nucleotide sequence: TGCAGCGTTGGGGAACAGGGGGCGATCGGCTACACCTTC. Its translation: CSVGEQGAIGYTF.

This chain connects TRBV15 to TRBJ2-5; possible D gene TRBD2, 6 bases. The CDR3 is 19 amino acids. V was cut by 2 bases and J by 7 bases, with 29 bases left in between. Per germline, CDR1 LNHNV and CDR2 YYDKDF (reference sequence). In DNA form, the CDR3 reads TGTGCCACCAGCAGAAACCCGCGGGGATCAGTGGGCAAAACAGGGACCCAGTACTTC. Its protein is CATSRNPRGSVGKTGTQYF.

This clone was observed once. The CDR3 sequence is CASSLGQGGYEQYF. CDR3 in DNA: TGTGCCAGCAGCTTAGGACAGGGGGGTTACGAGCAGTACTTC. The chain joins TRBV7-9 to TRBJ2-7; 9 bases agree with TRBD1. The germline gives CDR1 SEHNR, CDR2 FQNEAQ (reference sequence). Trimming cost V 1 base and J 4 bases; bases outside gene matches: 2. This CDR3 has 14 residues.

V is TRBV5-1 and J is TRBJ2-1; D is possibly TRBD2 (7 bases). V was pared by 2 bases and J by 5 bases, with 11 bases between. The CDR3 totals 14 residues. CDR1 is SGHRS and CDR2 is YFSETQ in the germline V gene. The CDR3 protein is CASSLRGGNNEQFF. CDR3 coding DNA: TGCGCCAGCAGCTTAAGGGGGGGCAACAATGAGCAGTTCTTC.

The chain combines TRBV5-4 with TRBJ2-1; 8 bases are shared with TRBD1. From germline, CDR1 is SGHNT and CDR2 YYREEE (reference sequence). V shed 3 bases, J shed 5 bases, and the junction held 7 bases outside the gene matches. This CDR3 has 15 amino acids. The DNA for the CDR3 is TGTGCCAGCAGCTCCCGAATGGACAGGGACAATGAGCAGTTCTTC. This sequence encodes CASSSRMDRDNEQFF.

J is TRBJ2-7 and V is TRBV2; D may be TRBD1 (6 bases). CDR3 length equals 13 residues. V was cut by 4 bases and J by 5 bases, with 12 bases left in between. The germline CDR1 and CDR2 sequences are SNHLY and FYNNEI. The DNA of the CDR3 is TGTGCCAGCAGTGCTAGGGGGTCCGACGAGCAGTACTTC. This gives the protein CASSARGSDEQYF.

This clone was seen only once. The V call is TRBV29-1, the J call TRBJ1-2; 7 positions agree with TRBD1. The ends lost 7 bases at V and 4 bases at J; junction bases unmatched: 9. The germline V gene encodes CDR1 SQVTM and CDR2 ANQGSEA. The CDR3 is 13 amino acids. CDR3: CSAADREGYGYTF. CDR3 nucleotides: TGCAGCGCCGCTGACAGGGAAGGCTATGGCTACACCTTC.

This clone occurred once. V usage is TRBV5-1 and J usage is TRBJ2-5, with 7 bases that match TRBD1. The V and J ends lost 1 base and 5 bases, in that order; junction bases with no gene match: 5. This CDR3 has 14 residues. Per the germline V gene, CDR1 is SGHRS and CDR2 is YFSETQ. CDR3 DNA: TGCGCCAGCAGCTTGATGAGGGGACAGGAGACCCAGTACTTC. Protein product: CASSLMRGQETQYF.

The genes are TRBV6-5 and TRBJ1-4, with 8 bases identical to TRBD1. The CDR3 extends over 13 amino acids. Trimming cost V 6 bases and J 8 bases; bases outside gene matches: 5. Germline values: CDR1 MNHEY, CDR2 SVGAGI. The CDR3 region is CASRRQGREKLFF. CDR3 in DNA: TGTGCCAGCAGACGACAGGGGAGGGAAAAACTGTTTTTT.

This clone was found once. DNA of the CDR3: TGTGCCAGCAGTGAAGAATACAGGGTCGATACGCAGTATTTT. It encodes CASSEEYRVDTQYF. The genes are TRBV2 and TRBJ2-3; a weak D match, TRBD1 (6 bases). The V end was cut by 1 base, the J end by 6 bases, with 11 bases between. Germline V gene lookup returns CDR1 SNHLY and CDR2 FYNNEI. CDR3 size: 14 residues.

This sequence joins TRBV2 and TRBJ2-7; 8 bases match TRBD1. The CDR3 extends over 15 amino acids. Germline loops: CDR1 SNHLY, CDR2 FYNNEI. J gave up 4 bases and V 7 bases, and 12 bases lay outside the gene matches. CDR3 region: CASTTGGTGWYEQYF. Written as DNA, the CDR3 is TGTGCCAGCACCACTGGGGGGACAGGTTGGTACGAGCAGTACTTC.

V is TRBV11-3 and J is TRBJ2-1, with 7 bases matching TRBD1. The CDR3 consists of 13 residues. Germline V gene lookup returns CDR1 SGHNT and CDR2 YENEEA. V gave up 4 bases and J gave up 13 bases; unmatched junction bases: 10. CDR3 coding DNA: TGTGCCAGCAGCTCCCGACAGGGCGGCACTCAGTTCTTC. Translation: CASSSRQGGTQFF.